The clone carrying this TCR beta chain was observed a few times. What it binds is unknown. TCRdb reprocessed the 5' RACE reads with MiXCR, giving one entry per CDR3 protein. This sample carries approximately 230,000 distinct CDR3 sequences, approximately 5.9% of them seen once, and the ten largest clones take more than 14%. The data are from a study of identical twins. Findings of the study overall: With monozygotic twins, out-of-frame TCR alpha sharing exceeded what models estimated.

Every sampled donor was Caucasian and healthy. Germline trimming cut 2 bases from V and 6 bases from J; bases unmatched to any gene: 8. The CDR3 is 15 amino acids. Germline V gives CDR1 MNHEY, CDR2 SVGAGI. The same specimen was also included in a second study, on T cells expressing NK-cell markers.

The source of this sequence is a woman in her late teens or twenties in good health. Sequencing was carried out using CD8+ T cells sorted from blood. The chain joins TRBV6-5 to TRBJ2-7; TRBD1 matches at 9 bases. The CDR3 protein is CASSYHPGQGSEQYF. As DNA, the CDR3 is TGTGCCAGCAGTTACCATCCGGGACAGGGTAGCGAGCAGTACTTC.